The 27 T cell receptor beta chains in this list originate from one sample, sequenced in a study of early T cells in non-severe SARS-CoV-2 infection. TCRdb used MiXCR to reprocess the 5' RACE reads, holding one entry per CDR3 protein. The sample consists of 70,000 to 95,000 distinct CDR3 sequences, over 12% of them appearing once. Sequenced material: whole blood. These receptors were collected from an adult who was a healthcare worker with PCR-confirmed SARS-CoV-2 infection or an uninfected control (not recorded which).

As DNA, the CDR3 is TGTGCCAGCTCACCTGCCGCAGGGGCCGGGAACACTGAAGCTTTCTTT. It yields the protein CASSPAAGAGNTEAFF. V gene TRBV18 combines with J gene TRBJ1-1; perhaps TRBD1 as D (6 bases). Germline-derived CDR1 and CDR2 are KGHSH and LQKENI. The CDR3 is made up of 16 amino acids. Trimming pared 3 bases from V and 1 base from J, leaving 15 bases between.

This clonotype came up many times. V usage is TRBV5-1 and J usage is TRBJ1-1; 7 bases align to TRBD1. Trimming at V came to 5 bases and at J to 2 bases, leaving 6 bases not matched to a gene. CDR3 length equals 14 residues. Germline CDR1 and CDR2: SGHRS and YFSETQ. CDR3 sequence (DNA): TGCGCCAGCAGTGCCGGGACAGCTAACACTGAAGCTTTCTTT. This translates into CASSAGTANTEAFF.

The chain carries TRBV3-1 and TRBJ2-2, with D possibly TRBD1 on 5 matching bases. V shed 3 bases and J shed 5 bases, with 19 bases lying between them. The CDR3 extends over 17 amino acids. Germline CDR1 and CDR2: LGHDT and YNNKEL (reference sequence). The CDR3 sequence: CASSQYQTVRTTGELFF. The CDR3, as DNA: TGTGCCAGCAGCCAGTACCAGACAGTGAGAACGACCGGGGAGCTGTTTTTT.

The sample holds a few counts of this clonotype. This chain joins TRBV20-1 and TRBJ1-6; perhaps TRBD1 as D (6 bases). V shed 2 bases and J shed 8 bases, with 10 bases lying between them. Germline V lookup: CDR1 DFQATT, CDR2 SNEGSKA (reference sequence). The CDR3 runs to 13 residues. The CDR3 sequence: CSARLAGDSPLHF. The CDR3 region has the DNA TGCAGTGCTAGATTGGCAGGGGATTCACCCCTCCACTTT.

In this sample, this clonotype turned up many times. This chain connects TRBV12-3 or TRBV12-4 to TRBJ1-2; unclear D gene. This CDR3 contains 13 residues. V lost 6 bases and J 4 bases, leaving 12 bases between the germline ends. In nucleotides, the CDR3 is TGTGCCAGCAGCTCACCTGTCGGCTATGGCTACACCTTC. Translated, it gives CASSSPVGYGYTF.

The V and J genes are TRBV5-1 and TRBJ2-2, with 7 bases lining up with TRBD2. The CDR3 runs 15 residues. V was clipped by 4 bases and J by 2 bases; unmatched bases: 5. The germline CDR1 and CDR2 sequences are SGHRS and YFSETQ. CDR3 sequence: CASSPRDYNTGELFF. In DNA, the CDR3 is TGCGCCAGCAGCCCCCGGGACTACAACACCGGGGAGCTGTTTTTT.

V and J are TRBV10-3 and TRBJ1-4, with D unclear. With 7 bases removed from V and 2 bases from J, the gap between germline ends came to 14 bases. The CDR3 runs to 15 residues. Germline values: CDR1 ENHRY, CDR2 SYGVKD. The DNA for the CDR3 is TGTGCCATCAAACCGACGGAGAATACTAATGAAAAACTGTTTTTT. Its protein is CAIKPTENTNEKLFF.

Note on this clonotype: A much larger clone is a single base away; this may be a read error. The J gene is TRBJ1-3, the V gene TRBV21-1; TRBD1 reflects the table's D call only, with no check against the DNA. TRBV21-1 represents a pseudogene. The CDR3 sequence is 23 residues long. CDR3 protein: CASSKDRGDGRNGPIVSGNTIYF. In nucleotides, the CDR3 is TGTGCCAGCAGCAAAGACCGGGGGGACGGAAGGAACGGGCCTATCGTCTCTGGAAACACCATATATTTT.

This chain links TRBV4-2 with TRBJ2-1, with 8 positions matching TRBD2. The V gene's germline CDR1 is LGHNA and CDR2 YNFKEQ. With 2 bases clipped from V and 2 bases from J, the junction kept 11 bases outside the gene matches. The CDR3 loop spans 18 amino acids. CDR3 nucleotide sequence: TGTGCCAGCAGCCAACTACCGGGGAGCGGGGGCACCTACAATGAGCAGTTCTTC. This encodes CASSQLPGSGGTYNEQFF.

This chain joins TRBV5-4 and TRBJ2-2; 12 nucleotides match TRBD1. V was pared by 4 bases and J by 6 bases, with 16 bases of the junction left unmatched. The V gene's germline CDR1 is SGHNT and CDR2 YYREEE (reference sequence). The CDR3 has 19 amino acids. The DNA of the CDR3 is TGTGCCAGCAGCCGGGGACAGGGGGCCGGTGAAGAGTGGGCCGGGGAGCTGTTTTTT. This encodes CASSRGQGAGEEWAGELFF.

This chain links TRBV9 with TRBJ1-2; TRBD1 might be the D (6 bases). This CDR3 comprises 17 residues. CDR1 SGDLS and CDR2 YYNGEE come from the germline V gene. The V and J ends lost 4 bases and 0 bases respectively, with 19 bases between them. This CDR3 is CASSPTLPDSSNYGYTF. CDR3 sequence (DNA): TGTGCCAGCAGCCCGACCCTGCCGGACAGTTCTAACTATGGCTACACCTTC. Full variable domain (rest looked up from reference TRBV9 and TRBJ1-2): DSGVTQTPKHLITATGQRVTLRCSPRSGDLSVYWYQQSLDQGLQFLIQYYNGEERAKGNILERFSAQQFPDLHSELNLSSLELGDSALYFCASSPTLPDSSNYGYTFGSGTRLTVV.

This clonotype was counted between two and nine times. This sequence joins TRBV20-1 and TRBJ2-2, with D maybe TRBD2 (6 bases). Trimming removed 2 bases from V and 6 bases from J, with 19 bases in between. This CDR3 spans 16 amino acids. Germline CDR1 is DFQATT and CDR2 is SNEGSKA (reference sequence). CDR3 region: CSARSPRRERAGELFF. CDR3 in DNA: TGCAGTGCTAGAAGTCCCCGGAGGGAGAGGGCCGGGGAGCTGTTTTTT.

Ten or more counts support this clonotype. The gene calls are TRBV5-5 and TRBJ2-7; D uncertain. Germline CDR1 SGHKS, CDR2 YYEKEE (reference sequence). This CDR3 spans 13 amino acids. V dropped 0 bases and J dropped 2 bases, with 6 bases sitting between them. The CDR3 spells CASSLVDAYEQYV. CDR3 coding DNA: TGTGCCAGCAGCTTGGTAGATGCCTACGAGCAGTACGTC.

In its sample, this clonotype was seen a few times. This chain uses TRBV28 with TRBJ1-2; unclear D gene. The germline V gene encodes CDR1 MDHEN and CDR2 SYDVKM. Between the trimmed V and J ends, which lost 3 bases and 4 bases, there was a span of 9 bases. CDR3 length equals 13 residues. This CDR3 reads CASSFLETYGYTF. CDR3 in DNA: TGTGCCAGCAGTTTCCTAGAGACCTATGGCTACACCTTC.

This clonotype was observed many times. V gene TRBV7-8 combines with J gene TRBJ2-7, with D perhaps matching TRBD1 (6 bases). CDR1 and CDR2 (germline): SGHVS, FQNEAQ. The CDR3 totals 14 residues. V lost 5 bases and J 1 base, leaving 12 bases between the germline ends. CDR3 sequence: CASSTTGLSYEQYV. The CDR3 DNA follows: TGTGCCAGCAGCACCACAGGGCTTTCCTACGAGCAGTACGTC.

This clonotype is a singleton in its sample. The chain carries TRBV2 and TRBJ2-7; D remains ambiguous. The germline V gene encodes CDR1 SNHLY and CDR2 FYNNEI. Trimming stripped 5 bases from V and 4 bases from J, with 9 bases between. The CDR3 has 12 residues. The CDR3: CASSFSEYEQYV. In DNA, the CDR3 is TGTGCCAGCAGTTTTTCCGAATACGAGCAGTACGTC.

The rearrangement joins TRBV29-1 to TRBJ2-5, with a weak D call TRBD2 (6 bases). CDR3 length equals 12 residues. From germline, CDR1 is SQVTM and CDR2 ANQGSEA. V lost 3 bases and J 5 bases, leaving 10 bases between the germline ends. As DNA, the CDR3 is TGCAGCGTTGATTTGGGGAGGGAGACCCAGTACTTC. Its protein product is CSVDLGRETQYF.

V is TRBV7-2 and J is TRBJ1-4; 7 bases agree with TRBD1. J lost 8 bases, V lost 5 bases, and 14 bases had no gene match. Germline loops: CDR1 SGHTA, CDR2 FQGNSA. The CDR3 has 16 amino acids. This CDR3 reads CASSLNRQGGGEKLFF. The CDR3 DNA is TGTGCCAGCAGCCTCAACAGACAGGGTGGTGGAGAAAAACTGTTTTTT.

Only a few counts were recorded for this clonotype. V and J are TRBV11-2 and TRBJ2-5, with 8 bases matching TRBD1. The V gene's germline CDR1 is SGHAT and CDR2 FQNNGV. V lost 3 bases and J lost 4; bases outside the gene matches: 7. This CDR3 is 15 amino acids long. The CDR3 reads CASSFIQGARETQYF. The DNA for the CDR3 is TGTGCCAGCAGCTTCATCCAGGGGGCTCGAGAGACCCAGTACTTC.

This clonotype occurred a few times. The DNA of the CDR3 is TGCGCCAGCAGACTAGCGGGGGTTACCACAGATACGCAGTATTTT. Protein sequence: CASRLAGVTTDTQYF. The genes are TRBV4-1 and TRBJ2-3; 11 bases line up with TRBD2. The germline V gene has CDR1 MGHRA and CDR2 YSYEKL. The CDR3 is made up of 15 amino acids. After removal of 6 bases from V and 2 bases from J, the junction contained 4 bases not matched to a gene.

This clonotype was counted ten times or more. The chain is built from TRBV7-3 and TRBJ1-3; D is unclear. The V end was cut by 3 bases, the J end by 2 bases, with 5 bases between. Looked up from germline, CDR1 is SGHTA and CDR2 is FQGTGA. CDR3 size: 13 residues. CDR3 DNA: TGTGCCAGCAGCTTGAAGCCTGGAAACACCATATATTTT. Residues: CASSLKPGNTIYF.

This clonotype was detected a few times. This chain uses TRBV5-4 with TRBJ1-1, with D perhaps matching TRBD1 (6 bases). V was clipped by 6 bases and J by 5 bases, with 14 bases between them. This CDR3 comprises 13 residues. CDR1 is SGHNT, CDR2 YYREEE, per germline (reference sequence). The CDR3 DNA is TGTGCCAGCACTTGGACAGCTGGGACTGAAGCTTTCTTT. Its translation is CASTWTAGTEAFF.

This clonotype was counted many times. The chain carries TRBV7-6 and TRBJ2-3; no reliable D call. The germline gives CDR1 SGHVS, CDR2 FNYEAQ. V was shortened by 4 bases and J by 0 bases, with 8 bases between the two germline ends. This CDR3 is built from 14 residues. In DNA, the CDR3 is TGTGCCAGCAGCTCTAACCCTAGCACAGATACGCAGTATTTT. It encodes CASSSNPSTDTQYF.

J is TRBJ1-4 and V is TRBV10-2, with a tentative D call TRBD1 (5 bases). Germline-derived CDR1 and CDR2 are WSHSY and SAAADI. The CDR3 runs 15 residues. Trimming pared 4 bases from V and 3 bases from J, leaving 12 bases between. The CDR3 region is CASSGEGMPNEKLFF. CDR3 DNA: TGCGCCAGCAGTGGAGAGGGGATGCCTAATGAAAAACTGTTTTTT.

The chain has TRBV5-4 and TRBJ1-1; D possibly corresponds to TRBD1 (6 bases). The CDR3 is made up of 18 amino acids. Deletions cut 4 bases from V and 1 base from J, with 23 bases between. Germline lookup yields CDR1 SGHNT and CDR2 YYREEE (reference sequence). Here the CDR3 reads CASSATWDTSRENTEAFF. For the CDR3, the DNA is TGTGCCAGCAGCGCTACCTGGGACACCTCCCGGGAGAACACTGAAGCTTTCTTT. The whole variable domain, filled in from reference TRBV5-4 and TRBJ1-1, reads ETGVTQSPTHLIKTRGQQVTLRCSSQSGHNTVSWYQQALGQGPQFIFQYYREEENGRGNFPPRFSGLQFPNYSSELNVNALELDDSALYLCASSATWDTSRENTEAFFGQGTRLTVV.

There are a few counts of this clonotype. This chain connects TRBV7-3 to TRBJ2-5, with D perhaps matching TRBD1 or TRBD2 (6 bases each). The CDR3 contains 13 residues. V gave up 5 bases and J gave up 5 bases, with 12 bases separating them. Per germline, CDR1 SGHTA and CDR2 FQGTGA. This CDR3 reads CASSRGRDETQYF. CDR3 sequence (DNA): TGTGCCAGCAGCCGGGGGCGGGATGAGACCCAGTACTTC.

This clonotype is a singleton in its sample. V usage is TRBV29-1 and J usage is TRBJ2-5; no firm D call. Germline V gene lookup returns CDR1 SQVTM and CDR2 ANQGSEA. This CDR3 spans 12 amino acids. Trimming pared 3 bases from V and 1 base from J, leaving 6 bases between. The CDR3 nucleotides are TGCAGCGTTGAGGTAGTCCAAGAGACCCAGTACTTC. The encoded protein is CSVEVVQETQYF.